This T cell receptor (beta chain) was captured in a study of shared clonotypes between healthy human individuals. Across the whole study: Three CD4 naive, three CD4 memory, two CD8 naive and one CD8 memory plate were used per donor.

Generated by immunoSEQ multiplex PCR, the TCRdb table keeps only in-frame clones and is missing some. Here the sample spans roughly 2.5 million clones, roughly 92% being singletons. The investigators split CD4+ cells into a CD45RA+ naive subset and a CD45RA-negative memory subset. The CDR3 spans 16 residues. After removal of 4 bases from V and 4 bases from J, the junction contained 12 bases not matched to a gene. CDR1 is LNHDA, CDR2 SQIVND, per germline (reference sequence). Study-level findings and limits: Against clonotypes common to all four donors, non-shared ones had lower generation probabilities.

This clone was detected only once. Its antigen is unknown. The sequenced sample was naive CD4+ T cells sorted from blood. Subset: CD45RA+ positively selected. This TCR was sampled from a man younger than 35 in good health. The rearrangement links TRBV19 to TRBJ1-2; 7 bases align to TRBD1. The DNA for the CDR3 is TGTGCCAGTAGTACTGAACAAGGGGGCGCTAGCTATGGCTACACCTTC. Translating it yields CASSTEQGGASYGYTF.